This T cell receptor beta chain was found in a study of T cells after yellow fever vaccination. A single record per CDR3 protein comes from TCRdb applying MiXCR to the 5' RACE reads. The data contain some 300,000 distinct CDR3 sequences, around 4% of them seen just once; the ten biggest clones take up about a quarter. The table lists this clonotype with a few counts. Its antigen is as yet unknown. General study findings and limits: Most primary-vaccination clones reappeared after the booster (approximately 95% CD4, around 88% CD8). Clonotypes appearing in both CD4 and CD8 compartments existed, and their share was small. Contaminating bulk clonotypes could be abundant in FACS-sorted repertoires.

Per the germline V gene, CDR1 is SEHNR and CDR2 is FQNEAQ (reference sequence). The V end lost 7 bases, the J end lost 4 bases, and 22 bases lay between the germline ends. The CDR3 length is 16 residues. The TCR originated in a man aged 18 to 29 who received the YFV17D yellow fever vaccine. V usage is TRBV7-9 and J usage is TRBJ1-1; a possible D gene is TRBD1 (5 bases). This specimen was PBMCs, taken on the day of the yellow fever booster vaccination. The DNA of the CDR3 is TGTGCCAGCATCCCCCCTCACCACCGGGGGGGCACTGAAGCTTTCTTT. It yields the protein CASIPPHHRGGTEAFF.